This T cell receptor (beta chain) was retrieved from a study of radiation and T cells in renal cell carcinoma. Study background: Nephrectomy followed 15 Gy stereotactic body radiation by 4 weeks. Study results and limitations: From baseline, blood top tumor clonotypes peaked at 2 weeks post-radiation. Pretreatment tumor biopsies were lacking, so baseline clonotypes are unknown.

V was cut by 5 bases and J by 5 bases, with 15 bases left in between. The CDR3 is 14 residues long. The germline CDR1 and CDR2 sequences are LNHDA and SQIVND (reference sequence). The count of this clone is one. Its cognate antigen is unknown. The time point here: baseline pretreatment blood. Treatment: 15 Gy SBRT to primary tumor, nephrectomy 4 weeks later. Clear cell pathology was present in this patient's renal cell carcinoma. The table came from immunoSEQ multiplex PCR; TCRdb's copy has only in-frame clones and leaves some out. The sample consists of roughly 100,000 clones, 65% to 85% of them appearing once.

The rearrangement joins TRBV19 to TRBJ2-5; D gene unclear. The sequencing here drew on blood, taken from a patient whose treatment included radiotherapy and nephrectomy. The receptor comes from a man aged 55 to 69 with renal cell carcinoma. The CDR3 region is CASSLGDLGETQYF. CDR3 nucleotide sequence: TGTGCCAGTAGTCTGGGTGACCTAGGGGAGACCCAGTACTTC.